The TCR beta chain under discussion was sequenced for a study of blood T cell repertoires in COVID-19. This clone has just a few counts. The data were produced by immunoSEQ multiplex PCR, yet TCRdb's version contains in-frame clones alone and is incomplete. Seen here are approximately 200,000 clones, around 83% observed once, and the top ten hold roughly 7.4%. Germline CDR1 is SNHLY and CDR2 is FYNNEI. This CDR3 is built from 14 residues. V lost 6 bases to trimming and J lost 2 bases, with 13 bases between them. The J gene is TRBJ1-2, the V gene TRBV2; possibly TRBD1 for D (6 bases). The sequenced material came from peripheral blood. This sequence was found in a woman between 50 and 59 years old with acute or convalescent COVID-19. The CDR3 loop is CASSGTPDNYGYTF. CDR3 coding DNA: TGTGCCAGCAGCGGGACACCTGACAACTATGGCTACACCTTC.